The present T cell receptor beta chain was sequenced within a study of cytomegalovirus exposure and HLA in healthy donors. General study results and limits: TCR beta chains numbering more than 150 were designated cytomegalovirus-associated. Most TCR sequences proved rare, with some public TCRs found in many donors. In an earlier analysis, productive rearrangement rates for most beta V segments clustered near 87% or 30%.

This PCR relied on a set of 60 Vbeta primers and 13 Jbeta primers. TCRdb's copy holds only in-frame clones and misses some; the assay was immunoSEQ multiplex PCR. Among 150,000 to 200,000 clones listed, about 80% were seen once. This clone was counted only a few times. As yet, its antigen is unknown. The CDR3 length is 16 residues. In germline, CDR1 is SGHNT, CDR2 YYREEE (reference sequence). The germline V and J ends were trimmed by 4 bases and 1 base, with 16 bases remaining between them. This TCR derives from a woman in her thirties or forties in good health and CMV-seronegative. Sequencing was done on a sample of PBMCs. V is TRBV5-4 and J is TRBJ2-3; tentatively, D is TRBD1 (6 bases). CDR3 region: CASSRTTTGGTDTQYF. In DNA, the CDR3 is TGTGCCAGCAGCCGCACGACGACAGGAGGCACAGATACGCAGTATTTT.